This T cell receptor (beta chain) was captured in a study of cytomegalovirus exposure and HLA in healthy donors. CDR3 length equals 14 residues. The J segment lost 10 bases and the V segment lost 1 base, leaving 3 bases of the junction unmatched. CDR1 SNHLY and CDR2 FYNNEI come from the germline V gene. Only in-frame clones appear in the TCRdb table, and some are missing; sequencing was by immunoSEQ multiplex PCR. Of 95,000 to 150,000 clones in the sample, approximately 94% were seen once. The clonotype comes from a young man in good health and CMV-seronegative. This chain connects TRBV2 to TRBJ1-5; 11 nucleotides match TRBD1. The sequencing sample was made of PBMCs. The CDR3, as DNA: TGTGCCAGCAGTGAAGTTGGGACAGGGGGACCCCAGCATTTT. The encoded protein is CASSEVGTGGPQHF.